This paragraph reports one T cell receptor beta chain. This entry belongs to a study of blood T cell repertoires in COVID-19. Whole-study context: Donors in the United States, Italy and Spain gave samples during acute or convalescent COVID-19. The cDNA or gDNA used as material had been derived from T cells, B-cell-depleted T cells, or PBMCs.

With 4 bases removed from V and 2 bases from J, the gap between germline ends came to 14 bases. Germline V gene sequence: CDR1 LGHDT, CDR2 YNNKEL (reference sequence). This CDR3 is built from 15 residues. How the authors handled the data: Nucleated cell counts were estimated from reference gene primer amplification. The repertoire was sequenced with immunoSEQ multiplex PCR; TCRdb's copy has only in-frame clones and lacks some. For V, J and clone size, that table is used; D and trimming come from the DNA. Of approximately 100,000 clones listed, about four fifths are singletons. The V and J genes are TRBV3-1 (or the pseudogene TRBV3-2) and TRBJ2-5; D is perhaps TRBD1 (5 bases). The clonotype comes from a woman in her fifties or sixties with acute or convalescent COVID-19. Sequencing was carried out using peripheral blood. DNA of the CDR3: TGTGCCAGCAGCCTCTCGTGGGGCGTTCAAGAGACCCAGTACTTC. Translating gives CASSLSWGVQETQYF.